This entry lists 10 T cell receptor beta chains sequenced from one sample in a study of Ad26.COV2.S vaccination and SARS-CoV-2 variants. Treatment described: 19 received Ad26.COV2.S at low or high dose, single or two shots; five or six received placebo; per-sample allocation not given. The samples date from day 63 after the first vaccine or placebo injection. Method: immunoSEQ multiplex PCR; TCRdb's copy keeps in-frame clones and lacks some. The repertoire has around 450,000 clones, around nine tenths of them found once; the top ten carry 3.6%. This specimen was peripheral blood, taken in a trial of Ad26.COV2.S vaccine versus placebo. The source is a person between 18 and 65 years old who received the Ad26.COV2.S COVID-19 vaccine or a placebo.

The CDR3 nucleotides are TGTGCCAGCAGCCAAGATGTAGGGGACAGCAAGGAGAACACTGAAGCTTTCTTT. Protein sequence: CASSQDVGDSKENTEAFF. The V and J genes are TRBV3-1 (or the pseudogene TRBV3-2) and TRBJ1-1; 7 bases are shared with TRBD1. The germline gives CDR1 LGHDT, CDR2 YNNKEL (reference sequence). V trimming: 0 bases; J trimming: 1 base; junction bases outside the gene matches: 11. This CDR3 is built from 18 residues.

The rearrangement joins TRBV27 to TRBJ2-5; unclear D gene. The CDR3 length is 14 residues. Between the trimmed V and J ends, which lost 2 bases and 3 bases, there was a span of 10 bases. Germline lookup yields CDR1 MNHEY and CDR2 SMNVEV (reference sequence). CDR3 coding DNA: TGTGCCAGCAGTTTAAGGGCTCAGGAAGAGACCCAGTACTTC. Translating it yields CASSLRAQEETQYF.

The chain combines TRBV3-1 (or the pseudogene TRBV3-2) with TRBJ2-7; D unresolved. CDR1 LGHDT and CDR2 YNNKEL come from the germline V gene (reference sequence). The CDR3 is 14 amino acids. V was trimmed by 1 base and J by 0 bases, leaving 7 bases between them. This CDR3 is CASSQGTSSYEQYF. The CDR3 region has the DNA TGTGCCAGCAGCCAAGGTACGAGCTCCTACGAGCAGTACTTC.

This sequence joins TRBV7-3 and TRBJ2-1, with 10 nucleotides matching TRBD2. The germline V gene has CDR1 SGHTA and CDR2 FQGTGA. The CDR3 consists of 15 residues. Losses at the gene ends were 1 base for V and 6 bases for J; bases not matched to a gene: 3. The CDR3 nucleotides read TGTGCCAGCAGCTTAATAGCGGGGGGACCCAATGAGCAGTTCTTC. Protein: CASSLIAGGPNEQFF.

In this sample, this clone turned up a few times. The chain recombines TRBV30 with TRBJ1-6; D remains unclear. Germline V gene data show CDR1 as GTSNPN and CDR2 as SVGIG (reference sequence). This CDR3 contains 14 residues. V was clipped by 4 bases and J by 5 bases, with 12 bases between them. CDR3 in amino acids: CAWIRNFNNSPLHF. The CDR3 nucleotides are TGTGCCTGGATCCGAAATTTTAATAATTCACCCCTCCACTTT.

Comments on this clone: The sample has other DNA sequences that encode this CDR3 too. The J gene is TRBJ1-2, the V gene TRBV27, with D perhaps TRBD1 (5 bases). CDR3 length: 13 residues. The V gene's germline CDR1 is MNHEY and CDR2 SMNVEV (reference sequence). The V and J ends lost 6 bases and 3 bases respectively, with 11 bases between them. As DNA, the CDR3 is TGTGCCAGCAGCCTCGACAGAGACTATGGCTACACCTTC. Translated, it gives CASSLDRDYGYTF.

The rearrangement uses TRBV5-1 and TRBJ1-1; D is unclear. V lost 0 bases and J lost 7, with 13 bases in between. This CDR3 comprises 14 residues. CDR1 is SGHRS, CDR2 YFSETQ, per germline. The CDR3 coding sequence is TGCGCCAGCAGCTTGGTTGGTGGCGAGGATGAAGCTTTCTTT. Translation gives CASSLVGGEDEAFF.

The chain uses TRBV12-3 or TRBV12-4 and TRBJ1-3, with no clear D. The CDR3 is 12 residues long. The V end lost 7 bases, the J end lost 8 bases, and 12 bases lay between the germline ends. The CDR3 DNA reads as TGTGCCAGCACGACCGAGGGCCACACCATATATTTT. Translating it yields CASTTEGHTIYF.

This sequence joins TRBV4-3 and TRBJ2-1; 8 bases are a match to TRBD2. CDR3 length equals 17 residues. V was pared by 1 base and J by 9 bases, with 14 bases of the junction left unmatched. Germline V CDR1 and CDR2: LGHNA, YSLEER. DNA for the CDR3: TGCGCCAGCAGCCAAGCTTACCCCGGGACTAGAAACGGTGAGCAGTTCTTC. Protein sequence: CASSQAYPGTRNGEQFF.

Only one count was recorded for this clone. The genes are TRBV3-1 (or the pseudogene TRBV3-2) and TRBJ2-1; TRBD1 agrees at 8 bases. The J segment lost 5 bases and the V segment lost 6 bases, leaving 9 bases of the junction unmatched. In germline, CDR1 is LGHDT, CDR2 YNNKEL (reference sequence). This CDR3 is 15 amino acids long. CDR3 DNA sequence: TGTGCCAGCAGGGTGACCGGGACAGGAAACAATGAGCAGTTCTTC. This encodes CASRVTGTGNNEQFF.